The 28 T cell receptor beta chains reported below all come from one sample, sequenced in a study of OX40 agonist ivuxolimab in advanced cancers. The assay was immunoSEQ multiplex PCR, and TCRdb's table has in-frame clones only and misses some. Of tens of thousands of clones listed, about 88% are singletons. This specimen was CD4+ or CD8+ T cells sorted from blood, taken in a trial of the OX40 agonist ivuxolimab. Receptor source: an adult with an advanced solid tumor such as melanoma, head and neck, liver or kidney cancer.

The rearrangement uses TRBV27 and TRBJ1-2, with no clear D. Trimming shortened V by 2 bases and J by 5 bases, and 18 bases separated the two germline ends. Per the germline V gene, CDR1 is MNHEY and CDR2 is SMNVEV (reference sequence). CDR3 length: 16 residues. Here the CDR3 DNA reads TGTGCCAGCAGTTTAAGATCGGGCCTTGAGAGGTATGGCTACACCTTC. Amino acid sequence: CASSLRSGLERYGYTF.

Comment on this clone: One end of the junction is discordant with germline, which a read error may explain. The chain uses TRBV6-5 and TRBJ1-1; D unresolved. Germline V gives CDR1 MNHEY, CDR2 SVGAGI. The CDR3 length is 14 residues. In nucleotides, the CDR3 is TGTGCCAGCCGTTACTCTGAGGCAAAGGCTGAAGCTTTCTTT. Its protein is CASRYSEAKAEAFF.

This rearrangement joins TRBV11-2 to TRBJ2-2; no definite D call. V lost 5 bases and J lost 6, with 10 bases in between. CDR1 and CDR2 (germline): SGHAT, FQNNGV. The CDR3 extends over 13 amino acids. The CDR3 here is CASSPRSSGELFF. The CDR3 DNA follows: TGTGCCAGCAGCCCACGTAGCTCCGGGGAGCTGTTTTTT.

In DNA form, the CDR3 reads TGCGCCAGCAGTCGACAGGATTCCTACGAGCAGTACTTC. It yields the protein CASSRQDSYEQYF. The chain recombines TRBV10-1 with TRBJ2-7; D is perhaps TRBD1 (6 bases). The V gene lost 5 bases and the J gene lost 1 base, with 9 bases spanning the gap. CDR1 is WNHNN and CDR2 is SYGVQD in the germline V gene (reference sequence). The CDR3 contains 13 residues.

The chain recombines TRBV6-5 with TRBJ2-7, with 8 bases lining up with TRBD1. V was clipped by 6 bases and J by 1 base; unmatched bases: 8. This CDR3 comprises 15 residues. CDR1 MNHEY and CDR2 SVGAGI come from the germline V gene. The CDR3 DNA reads TGTGCCAGCAGACCCTACCGACAGGGGTCCTACGAGCAGTACTTC. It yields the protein CASRPYRQGSYEQYF.

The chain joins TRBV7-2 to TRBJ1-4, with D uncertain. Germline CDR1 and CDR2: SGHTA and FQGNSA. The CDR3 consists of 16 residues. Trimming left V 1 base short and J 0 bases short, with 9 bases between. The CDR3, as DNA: TGTGCCAGCAGCTTAGTAAGGGCAGCAACTAATGAAAAACTGTTTTTT. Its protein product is CASSLVRAATNEKLFF.

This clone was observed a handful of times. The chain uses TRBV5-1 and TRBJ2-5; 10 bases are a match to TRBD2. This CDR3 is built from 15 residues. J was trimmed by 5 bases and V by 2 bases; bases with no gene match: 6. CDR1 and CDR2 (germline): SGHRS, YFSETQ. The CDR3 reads CASSFQSGRDETQYF. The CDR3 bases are TGCGCCAGCAGCTTTCAAAGCGGGAGGGATGAGACCCAGTACTTC.

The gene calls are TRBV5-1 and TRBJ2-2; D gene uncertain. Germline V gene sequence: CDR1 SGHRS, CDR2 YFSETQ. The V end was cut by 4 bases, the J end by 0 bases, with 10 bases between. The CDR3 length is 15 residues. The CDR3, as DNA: TGCGCCAGCAGCCATACCCCGCCGAACACCGGGGAGCTGTTTTTT. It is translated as CASSHTPPNTGELFF.

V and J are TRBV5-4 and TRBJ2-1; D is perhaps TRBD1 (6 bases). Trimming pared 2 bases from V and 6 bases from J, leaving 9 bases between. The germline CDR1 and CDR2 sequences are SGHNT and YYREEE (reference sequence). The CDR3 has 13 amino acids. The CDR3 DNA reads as TGTGCCAGCAGCTTTAGAGGGGGCAATGAGCAGTTCTTC. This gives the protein CASSFRGGNEQFF.

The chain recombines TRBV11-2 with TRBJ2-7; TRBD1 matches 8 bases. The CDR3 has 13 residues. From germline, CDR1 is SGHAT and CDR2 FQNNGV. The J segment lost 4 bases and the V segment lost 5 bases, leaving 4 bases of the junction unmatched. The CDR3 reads CASSQWTGYEQYF. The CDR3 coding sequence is TGTGCCAGCAGCCAGTGGACAGGGTACGAGCAGTACTTC.

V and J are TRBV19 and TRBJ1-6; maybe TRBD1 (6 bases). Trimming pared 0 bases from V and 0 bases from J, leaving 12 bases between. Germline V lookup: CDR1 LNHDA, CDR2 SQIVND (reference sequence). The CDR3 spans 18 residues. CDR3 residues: CASSIDLRGDSYNSPLHF. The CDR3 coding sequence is TGTGCCAGTAGTATAGATCTCAGGGGTGACTCCTATAATTCACCCCTCCACTTT.

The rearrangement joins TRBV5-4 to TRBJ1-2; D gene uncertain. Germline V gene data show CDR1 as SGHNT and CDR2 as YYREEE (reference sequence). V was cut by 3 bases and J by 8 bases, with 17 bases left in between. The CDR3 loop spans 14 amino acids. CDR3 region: CASSSSWRDGGYTF. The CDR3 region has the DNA TGTGCCAGCAGCTCGAGTTGGAGGGATGGGGGCTACACCTTC. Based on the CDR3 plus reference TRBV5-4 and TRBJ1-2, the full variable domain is ETGVTQSPTHLIKTRGQQVTLRCSSQSGHNTVSWYQQALGQGPQFIFQYYREEENGRGNFPPRFSGLQFPNYSSELNVNALELDDSALYLCASSSSWRDGGYTFGSGTRLTVV.

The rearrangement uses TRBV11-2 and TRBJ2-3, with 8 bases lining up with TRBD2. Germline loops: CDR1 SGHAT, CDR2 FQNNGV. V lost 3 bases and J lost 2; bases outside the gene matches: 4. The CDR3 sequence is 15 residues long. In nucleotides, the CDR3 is TGTGCCAGCAGCTTCCGAGCGGGGGACACAGATACGCAGTATTTT. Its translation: CASSFRAGDTDTQYF.

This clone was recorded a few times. As DNA, the CDR3 is TGTGCCAGCAGCCCGGGACAGAACACTGAAGCTTTCTTT. This translates into CASSPGQNTEAFF. This rearrangement joins TRBV11-3 to TRBJ1-1, with TRBD1 as a possible D gene (6 bases). V was cut by 5 bases and J by 1 base, with 8 bases left in between. Germline lookup yields CDR1 SGHNT and CDR2 YENEEA. CDR3 length equals 13 residues.

This CDR3 is CAISRDNQPQHF. CDR3 in DNA: TGTGCCATCAGTAGGGACAATCAGCCCCAGCATTTT. This sequence joins TRBV10-3 and TRBJ1-5; D not resolved. CDR1 ENHRY and CDR2 SYGVKD come from the germline V gene. The V gene lost 5 bases and the J gene lost 3 bases, with 5 bases spanning the gap. CDR3 length: 12 residues.

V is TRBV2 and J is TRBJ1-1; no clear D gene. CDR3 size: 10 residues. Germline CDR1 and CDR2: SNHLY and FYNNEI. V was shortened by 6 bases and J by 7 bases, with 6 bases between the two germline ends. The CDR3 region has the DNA TGTGCCAGCAGATATGGTGAAGCTTTCTTT. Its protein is CASRYGEAFF.

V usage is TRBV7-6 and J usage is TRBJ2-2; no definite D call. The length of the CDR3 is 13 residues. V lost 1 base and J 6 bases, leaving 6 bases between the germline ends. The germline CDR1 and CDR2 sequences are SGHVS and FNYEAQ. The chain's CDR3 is CASSLGGSGELFF. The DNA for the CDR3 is TGTGCCAGCAGCTTAGGTGGATCCGGGGAGCTGTTTTTT.

The CDR3 nucleotides are TGCGCCAGCAGTCAATGCCTCGGGTTGGGGTATGGCTACACCTTC. The encoded protein is CASSQCLGLGYGYTF. The chain joins TRBV23-1 to TRBJ1-2, with unresolved D. TRBV23-1 is an open reading frame, and its role is uncertain. This CDR3 has 15 amino acids. V was cut by 1 base and J by 5 bases, with 14 bases left in between.

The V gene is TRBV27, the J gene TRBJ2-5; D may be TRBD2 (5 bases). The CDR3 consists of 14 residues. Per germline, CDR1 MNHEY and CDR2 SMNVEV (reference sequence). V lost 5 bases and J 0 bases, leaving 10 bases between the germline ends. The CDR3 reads CASSPPGNQETQYF. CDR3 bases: TGTGCCAGCAGTCCCCCGGGGAACCAAGAGACCCAGTACTTC.

CDR3 region: CASSPGGGGETQYF. The CDR3 DNA sequence: TGTGCCAGCAGCCCAGGGGGAGGGGGAGAGACCCAGTACTTC. The rearrangement uses TRBV27 and TRBJ2-5; D might be TRBD1 or TRBD2, each matching 7 bases. The CDR3 totals 14 residues. Germline values: CDR1 MNHEY, CDR2 SMNVEV (reference sequence). The V end lost 6 bases, the J end lost 4 bases, and 15 bases lay between the germline ends.

CDR3 sequence: CASSFSSYEQYF. For the CDR3, the DNA is TGTGCCAGTAGTTTCAGCTCCTACGAGCAGTACTTC. The V gene is TRBV19, the J gene TRBJ2-7; D gene unclear. Germline V lookup: CDR1 LNHDA, CDR2 SQIVND (reference sequence). The V gene lost 5 bases and the J gene lost 0 bases, with 5 bases spanning the gap. The CDR3 runs 12 residues.

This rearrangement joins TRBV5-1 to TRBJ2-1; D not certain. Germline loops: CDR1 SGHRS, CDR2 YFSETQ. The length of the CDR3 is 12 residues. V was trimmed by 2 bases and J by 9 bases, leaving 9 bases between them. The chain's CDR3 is CASSLKLREQFF. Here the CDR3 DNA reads TGCGCCAGCAGCTTAAAGTTGCGTGAGCAGTTCTTC.

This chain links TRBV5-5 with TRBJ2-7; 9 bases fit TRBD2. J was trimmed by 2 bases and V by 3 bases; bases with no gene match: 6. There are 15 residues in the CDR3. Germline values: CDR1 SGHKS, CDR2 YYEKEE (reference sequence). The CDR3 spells CASSSIAGAAYEQYF. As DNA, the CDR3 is TGTGCCAGCAGCTCGATAGCGGGGGCCGCCTACGAGCAGTACTTC.

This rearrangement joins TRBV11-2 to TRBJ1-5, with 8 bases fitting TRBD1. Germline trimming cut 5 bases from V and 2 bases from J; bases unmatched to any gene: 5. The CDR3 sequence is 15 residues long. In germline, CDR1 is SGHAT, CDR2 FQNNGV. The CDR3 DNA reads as TGTGCCAGCAGCCGCGACAGGGGCGGCAATCAGCCCCAGCATTTT. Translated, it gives CASSRDRGGNQPQHF.

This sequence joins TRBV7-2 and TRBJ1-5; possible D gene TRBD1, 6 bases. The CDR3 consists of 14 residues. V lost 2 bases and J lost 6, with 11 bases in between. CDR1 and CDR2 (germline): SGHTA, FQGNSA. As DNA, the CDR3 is TGTGCCAGCAGCTTATCCCAGGGGATTCAGCCCCAGCATTTT. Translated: CASSLSQGIQPQHF.

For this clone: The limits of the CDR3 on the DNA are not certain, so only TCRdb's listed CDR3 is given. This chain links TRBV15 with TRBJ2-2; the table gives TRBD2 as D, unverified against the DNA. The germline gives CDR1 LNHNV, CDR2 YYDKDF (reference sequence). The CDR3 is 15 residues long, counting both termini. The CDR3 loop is CATSRDGLRAGELFF.

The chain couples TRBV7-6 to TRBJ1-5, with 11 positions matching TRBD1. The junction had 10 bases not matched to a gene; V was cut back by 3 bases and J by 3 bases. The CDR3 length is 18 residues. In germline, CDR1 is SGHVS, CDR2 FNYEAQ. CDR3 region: CASSLAGTGGRNNQPQHF. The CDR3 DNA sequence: TGTGCCAGCAGCTTGGCCGGGACAGGGGGTCGGAACAATCAGCCCCAGCATTTT.

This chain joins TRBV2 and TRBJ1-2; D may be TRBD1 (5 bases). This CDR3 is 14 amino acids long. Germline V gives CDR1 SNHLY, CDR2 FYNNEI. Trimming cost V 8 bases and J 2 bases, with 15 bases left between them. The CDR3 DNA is TGTGCCAGCTACCTCCGGGGGAAAAACTATGGCTACACCTTC. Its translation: CASYLRGKNYGYTF.